Presented here are 18 T cell receptor beta chains from one specimen sequenced in a study of identical twins. One entry per CDR3 protein, called by TCRdb with MiXCR from the 5' RACE reads. The sample contains over 600,000 distinct CDR3 sequences, around 20% of which appear only once. This sample was shared with a second study, whose subject was T cells expressing NK-cell markers.

Sequencing was performed on PBMCs. The receptor source for this set is a woman aged 18 to 35 in good health.

This clonotype showed up many times. The chain has TRBV20-1 and TRBJ2-1; 9 nucleotides line up with TRBD1. The CDR3 length is 14 residues. CDR1 DFQATT and CDR2 SNEGSKA come from the germline V gene (reference sequence). V lost 1 base, J lost 10 bases, and 8 bases stayed unmatched. CDR3 DNA sequence: TGCAGTGCTAGAGGGGGACAGGGTATCCCCGAGCAGTTCTTC. Residues: CSARGGQGIPEQFF.

This clonotype has more than one count but fewer than ten. The V gene is TRBV6-5, the J gene TRBJ2-7; unclear D gene. Trimming took off 6 bases at V and 5 bases at J, with 11 bases between the two ends. This CDR3 has 12 residues. CDR1 is MNHEY, CDR2 SVGAGI, per germline. In nucleotides, the CDR3 is TGTGCCAGCAGCCGCGTAGGGCACGAGCAGTACTTC. As protein: CASSRVGHEQYF.

This clonotype was recorded at least ten times. Written as DNA, the CDR3 is TGTGCCAGCAGTCCCCTCGGAAGTATCACAGATACGCAGTATTTT. It codes for CASSPLGSITDTQYF. This chain uses TRBV6-1 with TRBJ2-3; D is unresolved. This CDR3 spans 15 amino acids. Between the trimmed V and J ends, which lost 5 bases and 2 bases, there was a span of 14 bases. Germline lookup yields CDR1 MNHNS and CDR2 SASEGT.

The chain employs TRBV19 and TRBJ2-5; D unclear. The length of the CDR3 is 13 residues. The germline V gene has CDR1 LNHDA and CDR2 SQIVND (reference sequence). The V and J ends lost 6 bases and 5 bases respectively, with 13 bases between them. This CDR3 is CASRHPRRETQYF. Here the CDR3 DNA reads TGTGCCAGTAGGCACCCAAGGCGGGAGACCCAGTACTTC.

The CDR3 sequence is CASSSGMGIQYF. Here the CDR3 DNA reads TGTGCCAGCAGTTCCGGGATGGGCATTCAGTACTTC. The V gene is TRBV12-3 or TRBV12-4, the J gene TRBJ2-4, with D possibly TRBD2 on 5 matching bases. The V end lost 4 bases, the J end lost 9 bases, and 10 bases lay between the germline ends. The CDR3 is made up of 12 amino acids.

This chain connects TRBV7-9 to TRBJ1-6; TRBD1 matches at 8 bases. Germline V gene lookup returns CDR1 SEHNR and CDR2 FQNEAQ (reference sequence). The CDR3 length is 14 residues. J gave up 6 bases and V 4 bases, and 2 bases lay outside the gene matches. As DNA, the CDR3 is TGTGCCAGCAGCTCGGGACAGGTTAATTCACCCCTCCACTTT. It is translated as CASSSGQVNSPLHF.

The V call is TRBV7-2, the J call TRBJ2-1; 9 positions match TRBD2. The CDR3 runs 14 residues. Losses at the gene ends were 7 bases for V and 7 bases for J; bases not matched to a gene: 8. CDR1 SGHTA and CDR2 FQGNSA come from the germline V gene. CDR3 in amino acids: CASTLSGRGNEQFF. As DNA, the CDR3 is TGTGCCAGCACCCTTAGCGGGAGAGGAAATGAGCAGTTCTTC.

There are a few counts of this clonotype. V gene TRBV9 combines with J gene TRBJ2-4; the D gene is possibly TRBD2 (6 bases). The length of the CDR3 is 14 residues. Trimming shortened V by 0 bases and J by 7 bases, and 11 bases separated the two germline ends. Germline assignment: CDR1 SGDLS and CDR2 YYNGEE. CDR3 in DNA: TGTGCCAGCAGCGTAGGGGCGGGGATGAACATTCAGTACTTC. This codes for CASSVGAGMNIQYF.

This clonotype appeared a few times. The V and J genes are TRBV11-2 and TRBJ2-1; tentative D call: TRBD2 (5 bases). This CDR3 is 15 amino acids long. Germline assignment: CDR1 SGHAT and CDR2 FQNNGV. The V and J ends lost 1 base and 1 base respectively, with 8 bases between them. The CDR3 coding sequence is TGTGCCAGCAGCTTAGGGAGGAGGTCCTACAATGAGCAGTTCTTC. Translated: CASSLGRRSYNEQFF.

This clonotype appeared a few times. This sequence joins TRBV7-6 and TRBJ2-1, with D hard to call. The V end was cut by 5 bases, the J end by 8 bases, with 10 bases between. From germline, CDR1 is SGHVS and CDR2 FNYEAQ. The CDR3 is 12 residues long. The CDR3: CASSPLRDEQFF. Written as DNA, the CDR3 is TGTGCCAGCAGCCCGCTCCGCGATGAGCAGTTCTTC.

This clonotype was observed a few times. The chain employs TRBV15 and TRBJ2-3; D ambiguous. V lost 0 bases, J lost 0 bases, and 7 bases lay in between. From germline, CDR1 is LNHNV and CDR2 YYDKDF (reference sequence). The CDR3 length is 15 residues. The CDR3 DNA sequence: TGTGCCACCAGCAGAGATAGACCTAGCACAGATACGCAGTATTTT. Its protein is CATSRDRPSTDTQYF.

The chain recombines TRBV5-1 with TRBJ2-2, with 9 bases identical to TRBD1. This CDR3 has 15 residues. The V segment lost 2 bases and the J segment 7 bases; nucleotides outside the gene matches: 6. Per the germline V gene, CDR1 is SGHRS and CDR2 is YFSETQ. The CDR3 loop reads CASSFIQGAIGELFF. In DNA, the CDR3 is TGCGCCAGCAGCTTTATACAGGGGGCTATCGGGGAGCTGTTTTTT.

This clonotype showed up just a few times. J is TRBJ2-1 and V is TRBV4-3; D possibly corresponds to TRBD2 (5 bases). The germline V and J ends were trimmed by 0 bases and 7 bases, with 16 bases remaining between them. CDR3 length equals 16 residues. In germline, CDR1 is LGHNA, CDR2 YSLEER. This CDR3 is CASSQDHGGLVNEQFF. CDR3 DNA: TGCGCCAGCAGCCAAGATCACGGAGGACTCGTAAATGAGCAGTTCTTC.

This clonotype was found many times. The chain links TRBV5-5 to TRBJ2-7; D may be TRBD1 (6 bases). The germline gives CDR1 SGHKS, CDR2 YYEKEE (reference sequence). This CDR3 has 15 residues. Deletions cut 0 bases from V and 2 bases from J, with 12 bases between. The CDR3 DNA reads TGTGCCAGCAGCTTGGCTCCAGGGGAAGCCTACGAGCAGTACTTC. It is translated as CASSLAPGEAYEQYF.

This chain joins TRBV18 and TRBJ2-7, with TRBD1 matching 9 bases. Trimming cost V 5 bases and J 3 bases; bases outside gene matches: 8. The CDR3 covers 15 residues. Germline V gene sequence: CDR1 KGHSH, CDR2 LQKENI. CDR3 in amino acids: CASSTGQGRVYEQYF. The CDR3 DNA reads as TGTGCCAGCTCAACGGGACAGGGAAGGGTCTACGAGCAGTACTTC.

The gene calls are TRBV20-1 and TRBJ2-1; D is possibly TRBD2 (5 bases). Germline V gene lookup returns CDR1 DFQATT and CDR2 SNEGSKA (reference sequence). The CDR3 is made up of 14 amino acids. The V end was cut by 6 bases, the J end by 1 base, with 13 bases between. The CDR3 spells CSAGRGVSYNEQFF. The CDR3 bases are TGCAGTGCCGGTCGGGGTGTATCCTACAATGAGCAGTTCTTC.

The J gene is TRBJ1-2, the V gene TRBV10-3; D gene ambiguous. The CDR3 totals 14 residues. Germline V gives CDR1 ENHRY, CDR2 SYGVKD. Trimming removed 6 bases at V and 3 bases at J, with 14 bases between. The CDR3 sequence is CAIRRTPDHYGYTF. Written as DNA, the CDR3 is TGTGCCATCAGGCGGACGCCAGACCACTATGGCTACACCTTC.

This clonotype was observed a handful of times. This chain's CDR3 is CASSTRDRGTEKLFF. CDR3 in DNA: TGTGCCAGCAGCACCCGGGACAGGGGTACTGAAAAACTGTTTTTT. The genes are TRBV9 and TRBJ1-4, with 10 positions matching TRBD1. Germline-derived CDR1 and CDR2 are SGDLS and YYNGEE. The CDR3 totals 15 residues. V lost 4 bases to trimming and J lost 7 bases; unmatched junction nucleotides: 7.